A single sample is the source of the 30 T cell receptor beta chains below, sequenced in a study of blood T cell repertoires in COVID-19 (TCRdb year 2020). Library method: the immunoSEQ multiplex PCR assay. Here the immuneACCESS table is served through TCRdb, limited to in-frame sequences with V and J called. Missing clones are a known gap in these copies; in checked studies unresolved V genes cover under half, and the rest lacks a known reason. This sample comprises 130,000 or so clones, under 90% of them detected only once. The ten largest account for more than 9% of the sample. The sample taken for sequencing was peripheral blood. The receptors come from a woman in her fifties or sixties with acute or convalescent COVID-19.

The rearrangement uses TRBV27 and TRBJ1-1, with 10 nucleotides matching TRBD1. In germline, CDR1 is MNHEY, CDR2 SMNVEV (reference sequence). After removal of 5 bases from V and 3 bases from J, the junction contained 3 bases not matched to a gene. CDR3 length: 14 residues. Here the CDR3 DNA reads TGTGCCAGCAGTCGCGGACAGGGGGACACTGAAGCTTTCTTT. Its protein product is CASSRGQGDTEAFF.

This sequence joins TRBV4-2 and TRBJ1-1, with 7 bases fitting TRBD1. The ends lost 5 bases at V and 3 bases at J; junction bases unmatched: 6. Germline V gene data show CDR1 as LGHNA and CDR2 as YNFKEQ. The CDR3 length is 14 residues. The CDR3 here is CASSATDRDTEAFF. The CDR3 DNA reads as TGTGCCAGCAGCGCCACCGACAGGGACACTGAAGCTTTCTTT.

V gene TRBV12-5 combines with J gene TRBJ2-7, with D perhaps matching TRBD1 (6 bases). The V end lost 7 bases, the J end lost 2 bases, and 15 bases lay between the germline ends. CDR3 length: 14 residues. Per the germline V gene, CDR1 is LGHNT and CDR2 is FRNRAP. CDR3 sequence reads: CASALPTGAYEQYF. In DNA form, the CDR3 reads TGTGCTAGTGCCCTCCCGACAGGCGCCTACGAGCAGTACTTC.

CDR3 DNA sequence: TGTGCCAGCATCCTGGACAGAACACGAAGCTCTGGGGCCAACGTCCTGACTTTC. This codes for CASILDRTRSSGANVLTF. This rearrangement joins TRBV7-8 to TRBJ2-6, with D possibly TRBD1 on 6 matching bases. In germline, CDR1 is SGHVS, CDR2 FQNEAQ. V gave up 7 bases and J gave up 0 bases, with 19 bases separating them. The CDR3 totals 18 residues.

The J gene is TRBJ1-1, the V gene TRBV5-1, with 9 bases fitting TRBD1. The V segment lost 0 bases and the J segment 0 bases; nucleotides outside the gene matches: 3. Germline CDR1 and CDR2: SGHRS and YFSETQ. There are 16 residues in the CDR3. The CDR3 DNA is TGCGCCAGCAGCTTGGAGGGGACAGGGATGAACACTGAAGCTTTCTTT. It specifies CASSLEGTGMNTEAFF.

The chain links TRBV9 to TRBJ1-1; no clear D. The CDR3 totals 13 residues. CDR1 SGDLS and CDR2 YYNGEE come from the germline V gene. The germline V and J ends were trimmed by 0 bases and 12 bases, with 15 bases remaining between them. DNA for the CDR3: TGTGCCAGCAGCGTAGGGAGGGCCACCGAGTCTTTCTTT. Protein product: CASSVGRATESFF.

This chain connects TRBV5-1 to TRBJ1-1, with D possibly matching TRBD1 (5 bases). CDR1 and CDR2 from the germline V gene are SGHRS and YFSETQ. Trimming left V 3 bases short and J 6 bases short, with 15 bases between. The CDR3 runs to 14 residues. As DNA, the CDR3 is TGCGCCAGCAGCTCAGATCTTGACAGATCTGAAGCTTTCTTT. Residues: CASSSDLDRSEAFF. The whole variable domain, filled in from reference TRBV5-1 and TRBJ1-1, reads KAGVTQTPRYLIKTRGQQVTLSCSPISGHRSVSWYQQTPGQGLQFLFEYFSETQRNKGNFPGRFSGRQFSNSRSEMNVSTLELGDSALYLCASSSDLDRSEAFFGQGTRLTVV.

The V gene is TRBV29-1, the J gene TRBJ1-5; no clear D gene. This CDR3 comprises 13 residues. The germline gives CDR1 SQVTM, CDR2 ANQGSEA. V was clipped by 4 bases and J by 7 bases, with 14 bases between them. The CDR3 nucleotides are TGCAGCGTTGTCGATGGCGGGAACCAGCCCCAGCATTTT. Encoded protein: CSVVDGGNQPQHF.

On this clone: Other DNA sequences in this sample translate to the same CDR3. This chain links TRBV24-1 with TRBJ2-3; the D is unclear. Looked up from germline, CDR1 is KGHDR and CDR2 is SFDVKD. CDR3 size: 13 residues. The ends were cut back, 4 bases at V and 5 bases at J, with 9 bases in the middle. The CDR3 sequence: CATSDLRGDTQYF. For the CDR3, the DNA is TGTGCCACCAGTGACCTGCGAGGAGATACGCAGTATTTT.

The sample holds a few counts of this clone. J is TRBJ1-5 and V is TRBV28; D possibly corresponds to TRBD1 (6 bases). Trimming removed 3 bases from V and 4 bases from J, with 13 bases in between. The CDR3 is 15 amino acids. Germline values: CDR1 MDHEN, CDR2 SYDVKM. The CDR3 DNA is TGTGCCAGCAGTTTGTTGCCAGGGGCTAATCAGCCCCAGCATTTT. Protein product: CASSLLPGANQPQHF.

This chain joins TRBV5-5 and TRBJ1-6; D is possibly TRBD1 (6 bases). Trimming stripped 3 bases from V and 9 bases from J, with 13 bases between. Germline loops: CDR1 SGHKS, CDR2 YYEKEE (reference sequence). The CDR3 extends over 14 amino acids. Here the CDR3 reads CASSSRQETSPLHF. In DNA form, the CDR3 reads TGTGCCAGCAGCTCCCGACAGGAGACTTCACCCCTCCACTTT.

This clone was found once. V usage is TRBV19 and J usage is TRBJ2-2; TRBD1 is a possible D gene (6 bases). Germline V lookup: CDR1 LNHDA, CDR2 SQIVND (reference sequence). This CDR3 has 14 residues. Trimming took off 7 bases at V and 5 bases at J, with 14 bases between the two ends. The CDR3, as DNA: TGTGCCAGTATGCAGGGGTCGGTTACCGGGGAGCTGTTTTTT. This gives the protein CASMQGSVTGELFF.

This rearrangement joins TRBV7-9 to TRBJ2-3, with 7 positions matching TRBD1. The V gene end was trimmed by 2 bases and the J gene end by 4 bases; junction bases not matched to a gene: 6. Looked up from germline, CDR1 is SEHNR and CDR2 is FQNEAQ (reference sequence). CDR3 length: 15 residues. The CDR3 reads CASSLLWQGADTQYF. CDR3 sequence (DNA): TGTGCCAGCAGCTTACTCTGGCAGGGGGCAGATACGCAGTATTTT.

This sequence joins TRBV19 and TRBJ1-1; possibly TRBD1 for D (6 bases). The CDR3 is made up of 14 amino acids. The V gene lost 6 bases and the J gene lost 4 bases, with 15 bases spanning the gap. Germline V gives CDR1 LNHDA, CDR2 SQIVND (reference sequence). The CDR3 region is CASSKMGHLTEAFF. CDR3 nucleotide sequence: TGTGCCAGTAGCAAGATGGGACATCTCACTGAAGCTTTCTTT.

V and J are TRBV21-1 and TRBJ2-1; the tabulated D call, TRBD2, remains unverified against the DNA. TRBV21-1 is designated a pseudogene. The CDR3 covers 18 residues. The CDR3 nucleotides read TGTGCCACCGTTAGGGGACTAGCGGCGAGGAGCTCCTACAATGAGCAGTTCTTC. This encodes CATVRGLAARSSYNEQFF.

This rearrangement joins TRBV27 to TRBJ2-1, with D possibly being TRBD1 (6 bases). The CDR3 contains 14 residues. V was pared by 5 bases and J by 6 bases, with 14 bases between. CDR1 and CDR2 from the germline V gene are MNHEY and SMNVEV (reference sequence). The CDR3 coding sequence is TGTGCCAGCAGTCCTCGGGACATCGGCAATGAGCAGTTCTTC. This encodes CASSPRDIGNEQFF.

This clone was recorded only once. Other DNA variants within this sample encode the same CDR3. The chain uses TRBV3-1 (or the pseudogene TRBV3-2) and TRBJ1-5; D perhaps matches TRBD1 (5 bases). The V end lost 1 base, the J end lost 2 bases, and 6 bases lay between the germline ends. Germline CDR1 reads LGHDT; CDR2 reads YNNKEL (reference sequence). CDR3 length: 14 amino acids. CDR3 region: CASSQGGGNQPQHF. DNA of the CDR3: TGTGCCAGCAGCCAAGGGGGGGGCAATCAGCCCCAGCATTTT.

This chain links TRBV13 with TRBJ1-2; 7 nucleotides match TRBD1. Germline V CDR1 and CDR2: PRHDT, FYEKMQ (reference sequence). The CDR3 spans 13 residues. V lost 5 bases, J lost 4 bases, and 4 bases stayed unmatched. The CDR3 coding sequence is TGTGCCAGCAGCCCCGGACAGGCCTATGGCTACACCTTC. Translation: CASSPGQAYGYTF.

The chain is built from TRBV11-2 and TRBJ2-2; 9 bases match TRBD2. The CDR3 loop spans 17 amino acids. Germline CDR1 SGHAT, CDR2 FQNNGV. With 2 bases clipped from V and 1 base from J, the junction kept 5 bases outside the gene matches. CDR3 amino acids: CASSLRRGGWNTGELFF. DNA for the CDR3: TGTGCCAGCAGCTTACGGCGGGGGGGCTGGAACACCGGGGAGCTGTTTTTT.

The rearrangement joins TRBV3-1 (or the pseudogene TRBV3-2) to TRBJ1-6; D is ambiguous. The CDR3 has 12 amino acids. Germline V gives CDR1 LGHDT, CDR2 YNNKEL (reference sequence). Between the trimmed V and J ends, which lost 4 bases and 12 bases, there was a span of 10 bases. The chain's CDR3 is CASSLGIQPLHF. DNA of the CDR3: TGTGCCAGCAGCCTCGGGATCCAACCCCTCCACTTT.

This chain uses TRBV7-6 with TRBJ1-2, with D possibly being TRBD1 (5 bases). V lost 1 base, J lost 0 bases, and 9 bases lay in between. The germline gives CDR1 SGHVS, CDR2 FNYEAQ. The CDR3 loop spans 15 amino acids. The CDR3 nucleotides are TGTGCCAGCAGCTTAGAGACAGACCCTAACTATGGCTACACCTTC. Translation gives CASSLETDPNYGYTF.

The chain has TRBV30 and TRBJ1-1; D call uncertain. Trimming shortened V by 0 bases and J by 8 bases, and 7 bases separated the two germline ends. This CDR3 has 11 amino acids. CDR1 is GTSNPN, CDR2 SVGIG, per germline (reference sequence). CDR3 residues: CAWSVYSEAFF. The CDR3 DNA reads TGTGCCTGGAGTGTATACAGCGAAGCTTTCTTT.

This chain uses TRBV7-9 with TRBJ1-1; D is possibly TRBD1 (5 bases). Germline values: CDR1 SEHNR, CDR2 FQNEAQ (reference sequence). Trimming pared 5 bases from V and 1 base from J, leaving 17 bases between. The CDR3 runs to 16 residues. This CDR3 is CASSERVGGRNTEAFF. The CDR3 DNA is TGTGCCAGCAGCGAAAGGGTCGGGGGTAGGAACACTGAAGCTTTCTTT.

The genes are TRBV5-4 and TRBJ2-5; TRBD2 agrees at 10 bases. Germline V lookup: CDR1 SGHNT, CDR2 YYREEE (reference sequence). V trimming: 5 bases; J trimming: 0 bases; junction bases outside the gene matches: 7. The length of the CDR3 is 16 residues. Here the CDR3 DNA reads TGTGCCAGCAGGCGAGCGGGGGGGCCGTACCAAGAGACCCAGTACTTC. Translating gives CASRRAGGPYQETQYF.

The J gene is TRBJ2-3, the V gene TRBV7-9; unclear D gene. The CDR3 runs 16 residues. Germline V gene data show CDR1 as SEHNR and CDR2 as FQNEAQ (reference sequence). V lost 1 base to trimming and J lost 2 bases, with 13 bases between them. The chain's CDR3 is CASSLGTLLFTDTQYF. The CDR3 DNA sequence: TGTGCCAGCAGCTTAGGTACCCTTCTATTCACAGATACGCAGTATTTT.

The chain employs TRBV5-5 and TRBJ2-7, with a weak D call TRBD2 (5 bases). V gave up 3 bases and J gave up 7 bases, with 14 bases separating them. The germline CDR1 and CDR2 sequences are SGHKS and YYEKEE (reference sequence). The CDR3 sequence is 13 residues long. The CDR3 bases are TGTGCCAGCAGCTGGATCGTTACGGGGGAGCAGTACGTC. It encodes CASSWIVTGEQYV.

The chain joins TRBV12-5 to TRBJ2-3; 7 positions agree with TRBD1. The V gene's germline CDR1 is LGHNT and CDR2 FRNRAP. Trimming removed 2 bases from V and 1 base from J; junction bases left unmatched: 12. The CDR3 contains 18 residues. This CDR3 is CASGLRQGPLLRTDTQYF. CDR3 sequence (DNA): TGTGCTAGTGGTTTGAGACAGGGTCCTTTACTCCGCACAGATACGCAGTATTTT.

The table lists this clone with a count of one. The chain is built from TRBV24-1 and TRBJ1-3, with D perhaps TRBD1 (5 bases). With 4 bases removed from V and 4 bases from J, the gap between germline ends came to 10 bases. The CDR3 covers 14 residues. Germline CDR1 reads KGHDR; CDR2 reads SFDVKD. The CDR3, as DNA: TGTGCCACCAGTGACCCCGGACACGGAAACACCATATATTTT. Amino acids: CATSDPGHGNTIYF.

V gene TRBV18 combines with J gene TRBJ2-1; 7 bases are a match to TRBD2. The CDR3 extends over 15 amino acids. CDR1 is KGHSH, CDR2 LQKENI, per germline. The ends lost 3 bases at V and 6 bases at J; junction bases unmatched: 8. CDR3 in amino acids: CASSPPERGINEQFF. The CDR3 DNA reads TGTGCCAGCTCACCCCCCGAGCGGGGCATCAATGAGCAGTTCTTC. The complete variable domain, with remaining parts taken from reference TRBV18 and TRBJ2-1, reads NAGVMQNPRHLVRRRGQEARLRCSPMKGHSHVYWYRQLPEEGLKFMVYLQKENIIDESGMPKERFSAEFPKEGPSILRIQQVVRGDSAAYFCASSPPERGINEQFFGPGTRLTVL.

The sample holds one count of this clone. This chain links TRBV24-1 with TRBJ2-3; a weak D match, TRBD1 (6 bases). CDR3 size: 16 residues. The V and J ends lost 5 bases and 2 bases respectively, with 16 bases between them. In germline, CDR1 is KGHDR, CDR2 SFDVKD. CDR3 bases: TGTGCCACCAGTGGTAACAGGGTCGAGGCCACAGATACGCAGTATTTT. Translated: CATSGNRVEATDTQYF.